The sequence of this TCR beta chain was determined in a study of T cells in Graves' hyperthyroidism and ophthalmopathy. Amplified TCR beta CDR3 regions came from RNA transcripts. Carried out on the TCR CDR3, a first-round RT-PCR used the HTBI primer set. Via MiXCR, TCRdb re-called the multiplex PCR reads, giving one row per CDR3 protein. The sample yields 370,000 or so distinct CDR3 sequences, roughly 14% seen once. General observations from the study: Blood held most thyroid clonotypes expanded above 0.001 frequency.

This CDR3 has 14 residues. The V end lost 0 bases, the J end lost 0 bases, and 5 bases lay between the germline ends. Germline CDR1 reads SGHAT; CDR2 reads FQNNGV. A remark on this clonotype: What it binds is not known.

The source is a woman between 18 and 29 years old with Graves' hyperthyroidism that later progressed to Graves' ophthalmopathy. V is TRBV11-2 and J is TRBJ1-1, with no clear D. Material for sequencing was blood. CDR3: CASSLEFLNTEAFF. CDR3 sequence (DNA): TGTGCCAGCAGCTTAGAGTTTCTGAACACTGAAGCTTTCTTT.